This is a list of T cell receptor beta chains from one sample in a study of blood T cell repertoires in COVID-19. Sequenced by immunoSEQ multiplex PCR; TCRdb stores in-frame clones only, minus some. The sample includes some 100,000 clones, around 86% of them seen just once. Sequencing was done on a sample of peripheral blood. All receptors come from a man aged 45-65 years with acute or convalescent COVID-19. The CDR3 runs from the conserved cysteine through the conserved F or W. Fields, in order: clone size, J gene, V gene, CDR3 protein. The size entry is marked missing in some rows and otherwise reads once, few, many or a size class.

- | TRBJ2-1 | TRBV18 | CASSPEQGGSEQFF
- | TRBJ1-6 | TRBV10-3 | CAISEGQGANSPLHF
medium-sized | TRBJ1-1 | TRBV5-6 | CASSLFGQGGNTEAFF
- | TRBJ1-1 | TRBV14 | CASSSRRGVNTEAFF
- | TRBJ2-1 | TRBV6-5 | CASSYQRGYNEQFF
- | TRBJ2-7 | TRBV18 | CASSRPQGGDEQYF
- | TRBJ1-4 | TRBV7-3 | CASSLYGGEKLFF
- | TRBJ2-1 | TRBV19 | CASTVAGVRAEQFF
- | TRBJ2-7 | TRBV20-1 | CSASGGSSIYEQYF
- | TRBJ2-5 | TRBV7-3 | CASSFMGQVGETQYF
- | TRBJ2-7 | TRBV10-3 | CAIRVTGLAYEQYF
- | TRBJ2-2 | TRBV27 | CGSTAFAGGPTGELFF
- | TRBJ2-6 | TRBV6-1 | CASSEERDRGKSGANVLTF
- | TRBJ2-7 | TRBV5-1 | CASRLGSSGNVEQYF
few | TRBJ1-1 | TRBV5-1 | CASSLDTGGVTEAFF
- | TRBJ1-5 | TRBV2 | CASLGQGIRNQPQHF
- | TRBJ2-1 | TRBV15 | CATSRALSSLYNEQFF
- | TRBJ1-2 | TRBV19 | CASSAARANYGYTF
- | TRBJ2-1 | TRBV30 | CAWNKAGQFF
once | TRBJ2-2 | TRBV21-1 | CASSKARDRSTGELFF
- | TRBJ2-2 | TRBV5-4 | CASRQAGVAGELFF
- | TRBJ2-3 | TRBV7-6 | CASSGTPGRGLGTQYF
- | TRBJ1-5 | TRBV9 | CASGTGINQPQHF
once | TRBJ1-1 | TRBV12-3/TRBV12-4 | CASSSLVAEAFF
- | TRBJ1-3 | TRBV14 | CASSQGLSGNTIYF
- | TRBJ2-2 | TRBV4-1 | CASSQDRGPIAGELFF
- | TRBJ2-3 | TRBV10-2 | CASSDGGRITDTQYF
- | TRBJ2-1 | TRBV1 | CTAREGQILNEQFF
- | TRBJ2-2 | TRBV2 | CASSESRAGDRGSMNTGELFF
- | TRBJ1-5 | TRBV29-1 | CSVVAGVNQPQHF
- | TRBJ2-7 | TRBV30 | CACQTFSYEQYF
once | TRBJ1-1 | TRBV28 | CASSLPGTGGEAFF
- | TRBJ2-1 | TRBV13 | CASSLRLANEQFF
- | TRBJ2-2 | TRBV4-1 | CASSPGPAQPGELFF
- | TRBJ1-3 | TRBV6-5 | CASILGNTIYF
once | TRBJ2-5 | TRBV7-8 | CASSKERLETQYF
- | TRBJ1-1 | TRBV9 | CASSVQDREVAFF
many | TRBJ1-1 | TRBV19 | CASSIGNRGGTPPMGPEAFF
- | TRBJ2-2 | TRBV5-5 | CASSYSGSGTGELFF
- | TRBJ2-3 | TRBV13 | CASSPSSTDTQYF
- | TRBJ2-7 | TRBV6-6 | CASSSNLAQFFYEQYF
- | TRBJ1-1 | TRBV29-1 | CSADRGNTEAFF
- | TRBJ1-1 | TRBV7-8 | CASTQWGVGTEAFF
few | TRBJ2-7 | TRBV3-1/TRBV3-2 | CASSQDWGLAGGKYF
- | TRBJ1-5 | TRBV11-2 | CASGPGHFNQPQHF
- | TRBJ2-2 | TRBV14 | CASSQALNTGELFF
few | TRBJ1-1 | TRBV3-1/TRBV3-2 | CASSQDGQGAREAFF